These 19 T cell receptor beta chains came from one sample sequenced in a study of cytomegalovirus exposure and HLA in healthy donors. Assay used: immunoSEQ multiplex PCR; TCRdb lists only in-frame clones, some missing. In the table there are around 150,000 clones, roughly 80% of which are singletons. The source material was PBMCs. The source is a man aged 25-40 years in good health and CMV-seropositive.

This clone has only a few counts. The chain uses TRBV6-1 and TRBJ2-7; 9 bases fit TRBD1. The CDR3 totals 14 residues. With V trimmed by 6 bases and J by 4 bases, 7 bases remained unmatched. Germline lookup yields CDR1 MNHNS and CDR2 SASEGT. CDR3 amino acids: CASRALDRGYEQYF. CDR3 bases: TGTGCCAGCAGGGCCCTCGACAGGGGGTACGAGCAGTACTTC.

The rearrangement joins TRBV30 to TRBJ2-5; D may be TRBD2 (6 bases). Trimming stripped 7 bases from V and 5 bases from J, with 14 bases between. CDR1 and CDR2 (germline): GTSNPN, SVGIG (reference sequence). This CDR3 spans 12 amino acids. The CDR3 spells CASTRPGETQYF. The CDR3 nucleotides read TGTGCCTCGACTAGACCGGGGGAGACCCAGTACTTC.

The rearrangement links TRBV6-5 to TRBJ1-2; TRBD1 is a possible D gene (6 bases). The CDR3 has 15 amino acids. Deletions cut 8 bases from V and 2 bases from J, with 18 bases between. Germline V gene lookup returns CDR1 MNHEY and CDR2 SVGAGI. The DNA for the CDR3 is TGTGCCAGCCGAGGGGGAGGGAGGCCAAACTATGGCTACACCTTC. Encoded protein: CASRGGGRPNYGYTF.

This chain connects TRBV19 to TRBJ1-1; tentative D call: TRBD1 (6 bases). The CDR3 is 15 amino acids. With 3 bases removed from V and 4 bases from J, the gap between germline ends came to 15 bases. The germline CDR1 and CDR2 sequences are LNHDA and SQIVND (reference sequence). The CDR3 DNA reads as TGTGCCAGTAGTATCTGGGGGCATTCAGGCACTGAAGCTTTCTTT. Translating it yields CASSIWGHSGTEAFF.

The chain couples TRBV6-5 to TRBJ2-1, with 9 bases matching TRBD2. Germline V CDR1 and CDR2: MNHEY, SVGAGI. After removal of 4 bases from V and 3 bases from J, the junction contained 7 bases not matched to a gene. The CDR3 extends over 16 amino acids. CDR3 nucleotides: TGTGCCAGCAGTTCGGCGGCTAGCGGGGACTACAATGAGCAGTTCTTC. Encoded protein: CASSSAASGDYNEQFF.

This rearrangement joins TRBV14 to TRBJ1-5; a weak D match, TRBD1 (6 bases). The V gene's germline CDR1 is SGHDN and CDR2 FVKESK. V was pared by 2 bases and J by 1 base, with 6 bases between. The CDR3 contains 14 residues. CDR3 in DNA: TGTGCCAGCAGCCAAACAGGGAGCAATCAGCCCCAGCATTTT. It yields the protein CASSQTGSNQPQHF.

The V call is TRBV5-1, the J call TRBJ2-3, with a weak D call TRBD2 (7 bases). Germline V lookup: CDR1 SGHRS, CDR2 YFSETQ. Trimming removed 4 bases from V and 2 bases from J, with 20 bases in between. CDR3 length: 17 amino acids. The DNA for the CDR3 is TGCGCCAGCAGCCGCTTGGGGGCTAGCGGAACCACAGATACGCAGTATTTT. Its translation: CASSRLGASGTTDTQYF. Together with reference TRBV5-1 and TRBJ2-3, the CDR3 gives the full variable domain: KAGVTQTPRYLIKTRGQQVTLSCSPISGHRSVSWYQQTPGQGLQFLFEYFSETQRNKGNFPGRFSGRQFSNSRSEMNVSTLELGDSALYLCASSRLGASGTTDTQYFGPGTRLTVL.

This clone showed up just a few times. J is TRBJ2-7 and V is TRBV19; no firm D call. V was trimmed by 3 bases and J by 6 bases, leaving 9 bases between them. CDR3 length: 12 residues. CDR1 is LNHDA and CDR2 is SQIVND in the germline V gene (reference sequence). CDR3: CASSMGSSEQYF. The CDR3 DNA reads as TGTGCCAGTAGTATGGGCTCGTCCGAGCAGTACTTC.

The chain uses TRBV19 and TRBJ2-3; 11 bases fit TRBD1. V was clipped by 2 bases and J by 3 bases; unmatched bases: 4. Germline values: CDR1 LNHDA, CDR2 SQIVND (reference sequence). There are 16 residues in the CDR3. Written as DNA, the CDR3 is TGTGCCAGTAGTATATCGGGGACAGGGGGGACAGATACGCAGTATTTT. It encodes CASSISGTGGTDTQYF. Using reference TRBV19 and TRBJ2-3 for the parts outside the CDR3, the full variable domain is DGGITQSPKYLFRKEGQNVTLSCEQNLNHDAMYWYRQDPGQGLRLIYYSQIVNDFQKGDIAEGYSVSREKKESFPLTVTSAQKNPTAFYLCASSISGTGGTDTQYFGPGTRLTVL.

The rearrangement joins TRBV28 to TRBJ2-2, with 9 positions matching TRBD1. In germline, CDR1 is MDHEN, CDR2 SYDVKM. The CDR3 runs 17 residues. Trimming took 6 bases from V and 3 from J; bases not matched to a gene: 11. The CDR3: CASRPHRGREDTGELFF. As DNA, the CDR3 is TGTGCCAGCAGGCCACACAGGGGGCGCGAGGACACCGGGGAGCTGTTTTTT.

In its sample, this clone was seen once. This chain joins TRBV4-1 and TRBJ1-2; 8 nucleotides match TRBD1. Germline trimming cut 4 bases from V and 4 bases from J; bases unmatched to any gene: 14. The CDR3 has 17 residues. Germline V gene data show CDR1 as MGHRA and CDR2 as YSYEKL. The CDR3 spells CASSPKGQALPLYGYTF. Here the CDR3 DNA reads TGCGCCAGCAGCCCTAAGGGACAGGCGCTCCCTCTCTATGGCTACACCTTC.

Of note for this clone: Distinct nucleotide sequences in the sample also encode this CDR3. This chain connects TRBV5-1 to TRBJ2-1; 12 nucleotides align to TRBD2. The CDR3 covers 15 residues. With V trimmed by 3 bases and J by 5 bases, 3 bases remained unmatched. Germline V lookup: CDR1 SGHRS, CDR2 YFSETQ. The CDR3 DNA sequence: TGCGCCAGCAGCTCGACTAGCGGGAGCCACAATGAGCAGTTCTTC. Translating it yields CASSSTSGSHNEQFF.

The chain has TRBV28 and TRBJ1-4; 8 bases are a match to TRBD1. The CDR3 consists of 15 residues. Unmatched junction bases numbered 4, after V lost 4 bases and J lost 3 bases. Germline V CDR1 and CDR2: MDHEN, SYDVKM. The CDR3 coding sequence is TGTGCCAGCAGTTCTCTGACAGGGGCTAATGAAAAACTGTTTTTT. It encodes CASSSLTGANEKLFF.

On this clone: A junction boundary mismatches the germline segment, possibly from a read error. This chain joins TRBV7-7 and TRBJ2-2; D is ambiguous. The germline V gene encodes CDR1 SSHAT and CDR2 FNYEAQ (reference sequence). CDR3 size: 14 residues. CDR3 sequence: CASSLKPVTGELFF. As DNA, the CDR3 is TGTGCTAGCAGCTTAAAGCCGGTCACCGGGGAGCTGTTTTTT.

This sequence joins TRBV28 and TRBJ2-1, with 8 bases that match TRBD2. Germline CDR1 reads MDHEN; CDR2 reads SYDVKM. The V and J ends lost 10 bases and 9 bases, in that order; junction bases with no gene match: 23. This CDR3 is built from 17 residues. CDR3 nucleotide sequence: TGTGCCACCGAGTCCGGCGCGGCGGGGGGAACTCTTGGTGAGCAGTTCTTC. Encoded protein: CATESGAAGGTLGEQFF.

The rearrangement links TRBV6-5 to TRBJ1-2; 8 nucleotides agree with TRBD1. The V gene's germline CDR1 is MNHEY and CDR2 SVGAGI. This CDR3 is built from 13 residues. V was pared by 6 bases and J by 4 bases, with 4 bases of the junction left unmatched. The CDR3: CASRGQGGYGYTF. The DNA of the CDR3 is TGTGCCAGCAGAGGACAGGGAGGCTATGGCTACACCTTC.

This clone was counted only a few times. The chain has TRBV7-2 and TRBJ2-1; D possibly corresponds to TRBD1 (6 bases). Germline V CDR1 and CDR2: SGHTA, FQGNSA. With 4 bases removed from V and 1 base from J, the gap between germline ends came to 14 bases. CDR3 length: 16 residues. CDR3 in amino acids: CASSSGAGWSYNEQFF. CDR3 sequence (DNA): TGTGCCAGCAGCTCAGGGGCAGGGTGGTCCTACAATGAGCAGTTCTTC.

The gene calls are TRBV9 and TRBJ2-1; D uncertain. Germline loops: CDR1 SGDLS, CDR2 YYNGEE. The CDR3 is 12 residues long. Deletions cut 4 bases from V and 7 bases from J, with 9 bases between. CDR3 sequence reads: CASSSVRNEQFF. CDR3 DNA sequence: TGTGCCAGCAGCTCGGTGCGGAATGAGCAGTTCTTC.

The V and J genes are TRBV4-3 and TRBJ2-3; no definite D call. Germline CDR1 is LGHNA and CDR2 is YSLEER. Trimming stripped 4 bases from V and 0 bases from J, with 8 bases between. This CDR3 spans 14 amino acids. The CDR3 DNA sequence: TGCGCCAGCAGCCGAGAAGCTAGCACAGATACGCAGTATTTT. Translation: CASSREASTDTQYF.